Reported below is one T cell receptor beta chain. The antigen remains unidentified. The data stem from a study of T cell responses to AZD1222 COVID-19 vaccine. Overall study context: Second-dose timings of about 4 or about 12 weeks were pooled. Study results and limitations: Among vaccine-associated CD4 TCRs, coverage spanned spike, with dominance at 160-218 and 743-854. Two AZD1222 administrations were followed by greater Spike-specific TCR breadth and depth. Donors, mostly white British, included more females; clonal diversity was possibly underestimated.

TCRdb's table, derived via immunoSEQ multiplex PCR, lists solely in-frame clones and lacks some. Counted here are over 85,000 clones, more than 90% occurring once; the ten biggest clones make up roughly 13%. J gave up 4 bases and V 8 bases, and 6 bases lay outside the gene matches. Per the germline V gene, CDR1 is LNHDA and CDR2 is SQIVND (reference sequence). The length of the CDR3 is 14 residues. The clonotype originates from an adult in good health. The specimen comprised peripheral blood, sampled on day 0 of AZD1222 vaccination. This sequence joins TRBV19 and TRBJ1-2; 11 bases fit TRBD1. The CDR3 DNA follows: TGTGCCAGTGCGGACAGGGGGCTCACCTATGGCTACACCTTC. Its translation: CASADRGLTYGYTF.